This TCR beta chain originates from a study of cytomegalovirus exposure and HLA in healthy donors. Findings and limits, study-wide: Excluded were some V segments that proved indistinguishable, including TRBV6-2 and TRBV6-3.

For this clone: No antigen is known for it.

V shed 5 bases, J shed 4 bases, and the junction held 14 bases outside the gene matches. From germline, CDR1 is SGHAT and CDR2 FQNNGV. This CDR3 has 18 residues. PCR employed 60 Vbeta and 13 Jbeta primers. Clones were sequenced by immunoSEQ multiplex PCR, and TCRdb holds only the in-frame ones, with some missing. The sample has over 150,000 clones, around 79% seen once. The clonotype was recovered from a man aged 40-55 years in good health and CMV-seronegative. This chain uses TRBV11-2 with TRBJ2-6, with 7 bases lining up with TRBD1. Source material: PBMCs. DNA of the CDR3: TGTGCCAGCAGCGAGATCGGGACAGTCCCTGACGGGGCCAACGTCCTGACTTTC. Its protein is CASSEIGTVPDGANVLTF.